This TCR beta chain was observed in a study of OX40 agonist ivuxolimab in advanced cancers. The germline CDR1 and CDR2 sequences are SGHTA and FQGTGA. V was trimmed by 4 bases and J by 8 bases, leaving 12 bases between them. The CDR3 is made up of 13 amino acids. Sampling times: baseline, cycle 4 day 1, cycle 7 day 1. The method was immunoSEQ multiplex PCR; TCRdb's version includes in-frame clones alone and lacks a portion of them. The sample gives about 64,000 clones, approximately 85% of which show up once; under 3% is in the top ten. This TCR derives from an adult with an advanced solid tumor such as melanoma, head and neck, liver or kidney cancer. The chain links TRBV7-3 to TRBJ2-1; D is perhaps TRBD2 (5 bases). This specimen was CD4+ or CD8+ T cells sorted from blood, taken in a trial of the OX40 agonist ivuxolimab. The CDR3 DNA is TGTGCCAGCAGCTCCGGGATTTCGGATGAGCAGTTCTTC. It specifies CASSSGISDEQFF. The full variable domain, in which reference TRBV7-3 and TRBJ2-1 provide the parts outside the CDR3, is GAGVSQTPSNKVTEKGKYVELRCDPISGHTALYWYRQSLGQGPEFLIYFQGTGAADDSGLPNDRFFAVRPEGSVSTLKIQRTERGDSAVYLCASSSGISDEQFFGPGTRLTVL.